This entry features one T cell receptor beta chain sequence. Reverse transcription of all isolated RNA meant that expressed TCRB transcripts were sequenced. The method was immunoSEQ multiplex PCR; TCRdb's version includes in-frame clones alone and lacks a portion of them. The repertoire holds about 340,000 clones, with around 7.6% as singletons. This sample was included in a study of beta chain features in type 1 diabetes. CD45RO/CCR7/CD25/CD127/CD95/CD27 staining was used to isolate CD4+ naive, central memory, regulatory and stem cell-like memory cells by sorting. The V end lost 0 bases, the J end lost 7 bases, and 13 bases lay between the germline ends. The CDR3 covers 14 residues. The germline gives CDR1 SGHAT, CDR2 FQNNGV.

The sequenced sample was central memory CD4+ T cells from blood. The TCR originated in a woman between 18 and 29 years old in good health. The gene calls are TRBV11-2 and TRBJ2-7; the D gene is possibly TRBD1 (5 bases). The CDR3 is CASSLDTRVYEQYF. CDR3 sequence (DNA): TGTGCCAGCAGCTTAGACACCAGGGTGTATGAGCAGTACTTC.